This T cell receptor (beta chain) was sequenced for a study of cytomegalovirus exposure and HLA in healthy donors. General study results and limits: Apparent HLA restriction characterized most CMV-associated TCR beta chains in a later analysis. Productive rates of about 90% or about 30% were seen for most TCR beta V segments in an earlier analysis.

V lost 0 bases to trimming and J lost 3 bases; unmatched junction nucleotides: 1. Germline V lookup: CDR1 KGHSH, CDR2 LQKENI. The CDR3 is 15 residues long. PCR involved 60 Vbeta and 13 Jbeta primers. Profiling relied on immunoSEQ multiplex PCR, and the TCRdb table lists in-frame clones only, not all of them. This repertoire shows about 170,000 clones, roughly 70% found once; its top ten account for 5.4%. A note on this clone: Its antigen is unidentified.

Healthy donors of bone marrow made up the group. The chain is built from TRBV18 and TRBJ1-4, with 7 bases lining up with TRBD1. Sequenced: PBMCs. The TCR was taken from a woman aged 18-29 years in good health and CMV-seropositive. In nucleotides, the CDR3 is TGTGCCAGCTCACCACCGGGACAGCCTAATGAAAAACTGTTTTTT. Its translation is CASSPPGQPNEKLFF.